A selection of T cell receptor beta chains follows, all from one sample in a study of cytomegalovirus exposure and HLA in healthy donors. Produced via immunoSEQ multiplex PCR; TCRdb's table is partial and in-frame only. This sample has 130,000 or so clones; around three fifths occur once, and the top ten carry approximately 8.5%. Input material: PBMCs. These receptors originate from a woman aged 40 to 50 in good health and CMV-seropositive. Both conserved end residues are part of each CDR3. D genes are given only for firm matches. Size values are once, few and many counts, or a class for expanded clones, and some rows have none.

size	V	D	J	DNA	CDR3
-	TRBV9	TRBD1	TRBJ2-3	TGTGCCAGCAGCCGGCACGACAGGGCCTGGACAGATACGCAGTATTTT	CASSRHDRAWTDTQYF
few	TRBV7-9	TRBD1	TRBJ1-4	TGTGCCAGCAGCCGGACACCGGGACAGGTTAATGAAAAACTGTTTTTT	CASSRTPGQVNEKLFF
once	TRBV5-1	-	TRBJ1-2	TGCGCCAGCAGCTTGGATGGGCCCGACTATGGCTACACCTTC	CASSLDGPDYGYTF
-	TRBV6-5	-	TRBJ1-2	TGTGCCAGCAGACTGACAGCAAACTATGGCTACCCCTTC	CASRLTANYGYPF
few	TRBV5-5	TRBD1	TRBJ1-1	TGTGCCAGCAGGTCGACAGGGGTTAGGGTCACTGAAGCTTTCTTT	CASRSTGVRVTEAFF
-	TRBV5-6	-	TRBJ1-2	TGTGCCAGCAGCTTGCTGGGGGTCAGGGGACCTAACTATGGCTACACCTTC	CASSLLGVRGPNYGYTF
-	TRBV27	-	TRBJ1-1	TGTGCCAGCAGTTTTTTTAGGGTGGGACAAGGGTACACTGAAGCTTTCTTT	CASSFFRVGQGYTEAFF
-	TRBV28	-	TRBJ1-1	TGTGCCAGCAGCTGGCAGGGGAACACTGAAGCTTTCTTT	CASSWQGNTEAFF
once	TRBV9	TRBD1	TRBJ2-1	TGTGCCAGCAGCGCCCTTCCGGGACAGCCAGGCGGTGAGCAGTTCTTC	CASSALPGQPGGEQFF
-	TRBV19	-	TRBJ1-5	TGTGCCAGTAAAAGACAGGGCAATCAGCCCCAGCATTTT	CASKRQGNQPQHF
-	TRBV27	TRBD1	TRBJ1-2	TGTGCCAGCAAACCGGGACAGGGGGTTGTTTGGCGCTATGGCTACACCTTC	CASKPGQGVVWRYGYTF
-	TRBV7-2	-	TRBJ1-2	TGTGCCAGCAGCCCCGGGCAGGGCCGGTATGGCTACACCTTC	CASSPGQGRYGYTF
-	TRBV4-1	-	TRBJ2-1	TGCGCCAGCAGCCAAGAAGCGGAGGGCTATGAGCAGTTCTTC	CASSQEAEGYEQFF
-	TRBV7-6	-	TRBJ1-1	TGTGCCAGCAGCTTAGCGGCGGGGAACACTGAAGCTTTCTTT	CASSLAAGNTEAFF
-	TRBV5-1	-	TRBJ1-2	TGCGCCAGCAGCTCGGAGGGCAACTATGGCTACACCTTC	CASSSEGNYGYTF